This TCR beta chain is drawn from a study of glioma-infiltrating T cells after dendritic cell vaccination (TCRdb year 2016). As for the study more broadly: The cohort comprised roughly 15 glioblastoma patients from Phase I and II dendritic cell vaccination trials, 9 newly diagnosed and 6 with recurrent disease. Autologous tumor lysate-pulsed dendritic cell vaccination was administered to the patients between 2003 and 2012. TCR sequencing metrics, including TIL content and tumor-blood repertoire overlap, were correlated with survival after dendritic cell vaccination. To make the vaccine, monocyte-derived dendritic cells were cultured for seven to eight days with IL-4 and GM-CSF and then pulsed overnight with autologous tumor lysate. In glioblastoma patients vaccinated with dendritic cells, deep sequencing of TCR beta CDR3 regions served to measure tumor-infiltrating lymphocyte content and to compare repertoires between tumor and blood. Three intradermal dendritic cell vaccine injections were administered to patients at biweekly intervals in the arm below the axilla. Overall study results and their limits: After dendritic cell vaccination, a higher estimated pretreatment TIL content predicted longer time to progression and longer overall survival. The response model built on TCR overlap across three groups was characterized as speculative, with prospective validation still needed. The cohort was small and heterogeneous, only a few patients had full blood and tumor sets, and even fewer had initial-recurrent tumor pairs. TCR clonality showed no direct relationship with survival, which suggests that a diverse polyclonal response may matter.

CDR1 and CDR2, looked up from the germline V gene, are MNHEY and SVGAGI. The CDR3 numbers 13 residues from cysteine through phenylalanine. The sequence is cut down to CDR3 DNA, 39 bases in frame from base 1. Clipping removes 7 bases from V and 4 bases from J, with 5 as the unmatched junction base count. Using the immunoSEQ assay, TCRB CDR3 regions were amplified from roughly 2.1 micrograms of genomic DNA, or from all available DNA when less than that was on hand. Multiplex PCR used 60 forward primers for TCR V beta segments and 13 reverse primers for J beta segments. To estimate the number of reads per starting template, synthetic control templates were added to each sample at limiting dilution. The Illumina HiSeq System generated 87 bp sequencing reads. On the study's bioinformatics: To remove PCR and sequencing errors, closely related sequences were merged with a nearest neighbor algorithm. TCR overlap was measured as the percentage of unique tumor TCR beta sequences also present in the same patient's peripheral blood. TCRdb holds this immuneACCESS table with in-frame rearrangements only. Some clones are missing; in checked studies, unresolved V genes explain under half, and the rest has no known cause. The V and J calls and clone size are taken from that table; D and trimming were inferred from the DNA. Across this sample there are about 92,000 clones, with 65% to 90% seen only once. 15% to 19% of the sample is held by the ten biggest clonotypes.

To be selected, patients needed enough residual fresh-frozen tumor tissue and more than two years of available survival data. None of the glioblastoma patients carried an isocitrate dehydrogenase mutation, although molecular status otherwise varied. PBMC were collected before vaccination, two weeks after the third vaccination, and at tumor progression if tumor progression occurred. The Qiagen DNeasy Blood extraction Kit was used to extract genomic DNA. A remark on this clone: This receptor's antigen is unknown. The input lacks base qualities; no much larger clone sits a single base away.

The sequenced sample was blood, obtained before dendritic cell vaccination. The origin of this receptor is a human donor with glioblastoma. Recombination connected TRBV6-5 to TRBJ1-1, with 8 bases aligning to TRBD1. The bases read TGTGCCAGCACCCGACAGGGGAGCACTGAAGCTTTCTTT. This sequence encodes CASTRQGSTEAFF.